This T cell receptor beta chain was obtained from a study of T cells in Graves' hyperthyroidism and ophthalmopathy. As for the study in general: The authors collected peripheral blood at initial diagnosis, before any treatment.

This CDR3 region has 14 residues. The germline gives CDR1 DFQATT, CDR2 SNEGSKA (reference sequence). The V gene lost 3 bases and the J gene lost 4 bases, with 13 bases spanning the gap. Amplification yielded TCR beta CDR3 regions, with RNA transcripts as the source. HTBI primers were employed in a first-round RT-PCR of the TCR CDR3. MiXCR, applied by TCRdb to the multiplex PCR reads, yields one record per CDR3 protein. The table has hundreds of thousands of distinct CDR3 sequences, around 15% seen once. Sequencing input: blood. The clonotype comes from a woman under 30 with Graves' hyperthyroidism. The V gene is TRBV20-1, the J gene TRBJ2-1, with D tentatively TRBD2 (6 bases). CDR3 residues: CSASGTGRYNEQFF. The CDR3 nucleotides are TGCAGTGCTAGTGGGACTGGAAGATACAATGAGCAGTTCTTC.